Presented here are 24 T cell receptor beta chains from one specimen sequenced in a study of blood T cells in healthy people across ages. Using a J-beta primer mix together with a sample-barcoded 5' primer, a second PCR was run for roughly 7 to 11 cycles. TCRdb re-called the 5' RACE reads with MiXCR, one entry per CDR3 protein. The repertoire includes hundreds of thousands of distinct CDR3 sequences, 24% of them detected once, and approximately 8.7% sits in the top ten. This sample was also put to use in a study of T cells of mothers and their children.

The specimen sequenced was blood. The receptors were gathered from a boy aged 5 to 17 in good health.

This clonotype has at least ten counts. The chain carries TRBV7-8 and TRBJ2-1, with 8 bases lining up with TRBD2. This CDR3 has 16 residues. Germline CDR1 SGHVS, CDR2 FQNEAQ. V gave up 5 bases and J gave up 2 bases; unmatched junction bases: 8. This CDR3 is CASSLKAGVPYNEQFF. Here the CDR3 DNA reads TGTGCCAGCAGCCTCAAAGCGGGAGTACCCTACAATGAGCAGTTCTTC. Using reference TRBV7-8 and TRBJ2-1 for the parts outside the CDR3, the full variable domain is GAGVSQSPRYKVAKRGQDVALRCDPISGHVSLFWYQQALGQGPEFLTYFQNEAQLDKSGLPSDRFFAERPEGSVSTLKIQRTQQEDSAVYLCASSLKAGVPYNEQFFGPGTRLTVL.

This clonotype has only a few counts. The chain links TRBV3-1 to TRBJ2-5, with 8 positions matching TRBD1. Trimming cost V 5 bases and J 4 bases; bases outside gene matches: 9. The germline V gene encodes CDR1 LGHDT and CDR2 YNNKEL (reference sequence). The CDR3 spans 15 residues. The CDR3 DNA is TGTGCCAGCAGCGCCCTACAGGGGGTCTCAGAGACCCAGTACTTC. As protein: CASSALQGVSETQYF.

The chain has TRBV7-2 and TRBJ2-1, with D perhaps matching TRBD1 (6 bases). Trimming took 5 bases from V and 7 from J, leaving 15 bases between them. Germline-derived CDR1 and CDR2 are SGHTA and FQGNSA. This CDR3 region has 14 residues. CDR3 bases: TGTGCCAGCAGCACCACCATGAGGGGGAATGAGCAGTTCTTC. This translates into CASSTTMRGNEQFF.

This chain links TRBV4-1 with TRBJ2-5; TRBD2 agrees at 9 bases. Germline assignment: CDR1 MGHRA and CDR2 YSYEKL. The CDR3 covers 15 residues. Trimming took 3 bases from V and 4 from J; bases not matched to a gene: 6. The CDR3 is CASSQVSGSSETQYF. CDR3 bases: TGCGCCAGCAGCCAGGTTAGCGGGAGCTCAGAGACCCAGTACTTC.

The rearrangement links TRBV7-9 to TRBJ2-7; 8 positions match TRBD2. J was trimmed by 3 bases and V by 5 bases; bases with no gene match: 6. Germline V lookup: CDR1 SEHNR, CDR2 FQNEAQ (reference sequence). The CDR3 runs 14 residues. The CDR3 DNA reads TGTGCCAGCAGCCACAACGCGGGGGGCTACGAGCAGTACTTC. The encoded protein is CASSHNAGGYEQYF. The full variable domain, with the rest looked up from reference TRBV7-9 and TRBJ2-7, is DTGVSQNPRHKITKRGQNVTFRCDPISEHNRLYWYRQTLGQGPEFLTYFQNEAQLEKSRLLSDRFSAERPKGSFSTLEIQRTEQGDSAMYLCASSHNAGGYEQYFGPGTRLTVT.

CDR3 sequence reads: CASSARTKGYEQYF. The CDR3 nucleotides are TGTGCCAGCAGCGCCAGGACTAAGGGCTACGAGCAGTACTTC. The V call is TRBV7-2, the J call TRBJ2-7, with D perhaps TRBD2 (6 bases). The CDR3 is made up of 14 amino acids. Per germline, CDR1 SGHTA and CDR2 FQGNSA. Trimming took 5 bases from V and 3 from J, leaving 14 bases between them.

The rearrangement links TRBV28 to TRBJ2-1; D unclear. The J call is in doubt because the DNA end fits TRBJ2-7 better. The CDR3 extends over 13 amino acids. CDR1 is MDHEN, CDR2 SYDVKM, per germline. As DNA, the CDR3 is TGTGCCAGCAGCACCCTATCTCCCTACGAGCAGTACTTC. This codes for CASSTLSPYEQYF.

A few counts support this clonotype. V usage is TRBV7-3 and J usage is TRBJ1-1; D gene unclear. CDR1 SGHTA and CDR2 FQGTGA come from the germline V gene. With 1 base removed from V and 1 base from J, the gap between germline ends came to 7 bases. The CDR3 runs to 14 residues. CDR3 sequence: CASSLSNGNTEAFF. In DNA, the CDR3 is TGTGCCAGCAGCTTAAGTAACGGGAACACTGAAGCTTTCTTT.

The CDR3 reads CASSYVTPLQETQYF. Written as DNA, the CDR3 is TGTGCCAGCAGTTACGTTACCCCGCTCCAAGAGACCCAGTACTTC. The chain carries TRBV6-2 or TRBV6-3 and TRBJ2-5; D gene unclear. V dropped 2 bases and J dropped 1 base, with 11 bases sitting between them. There are 15 residues in the CDR3. CDR1 MNHEY and CDR2 SVGEGT come from the germline V gene.

This clonotype was detected only a few times. The gene calls are TRBV29-1 and TRBJ2-2; a possible D gene is TRBD2 (7 bases). CDR3 size: 15 residues. CDR1 is SQVTM and CDR2 is ANQGSEA in the germline V gene. Between the trimmed V and J ends, which lost 2 bases and 0 bases, there was a span of 10 bases. CDR3 loop: CSVESGTSNTGELFF. Here the CDR3 DNA reads TGCAGCGTTGAAAGCGGGACATCGAACACCGGGGAGCTGTTTTTT.

The chain couples TRBV6-5 to TRBJ1-3; no clear D. Trimming cost V 1 base and J 2 bases, with 18 bases left between them. Per germline, CDR1 MNHEY and CDR2 SVGAGI. The CDR3 is 18 residues long. The CDR3 nucleotides read TGTGCCAGCAGTTACTTTTGGCCCTCTACGGCAACTGGAAACACCATATATTTT. Its protein product is CASSYFWPSTATGNTIYF.

This clonotype was observed a few times. The chain joins TRBV12-3 or TRBV12-4 to TRBJ2-2; 7 positions agree with TRBD2. The CDR3 is 16 amino acids. Trimming cost V 5 bases and J 4 bases; bases outside gene matches: 10. DNA of the CDR3: TGTGCCAGCAGTCCCACGGGCGGGAGACCCACCGGGGAGCTGTTTTTT. It yields the protein CASSPTGGRPTGELFF.

This clonotype was counted only a few times. The chain employs TRBV25-1 and TRBJ2-1; TRBD1 matches at 9 bases. The junction had 4 bases not matched to a gene; V was cut back by 7 bases and J by 3 bases. There are 14 residues in the CDR3. The germline CDR1 and CDR2 sequences are MGHDK and SYGVNS. The chain's CDR3 is CASTGDRVYNEQFF. The CDR3 DNA is TGTGCCAGCACAGGGGACAGGGTCTACAATGAGCAGTTCTTC.

This clonotype has ten or more counts. J is TRBJ1-3 and V is TRBV7-9, with unresolved D. V was clipped by 3 bases and J by 0 bases, with 9 bases between them. Per the germline V gene, CDR1 is SEHNR and CDR2 is FQNEAQ (reference sequence). The CDR3 extends over 15 amino acids. CDR3 loop: CASSFIDDSGNTIYF. The CDR3 bases are TGTGCCAGCAGCTTCATAGATGACTCTGGAAACACCATATATTTT. Full variable domain (remainder filled in from reference TRBV7-9 and TRBJ1-3): DTGVSQNPRHKITKRGQNVTFRCDPISEHNRLYWYRQTLGQGPEFLTYFQNEAQLEKSRLLSDRFSAERPKGSFSTLEIQRTEQGDSAMYLCASSFIDDSGNTIYFGEGSWLTVV.

The V and J genes are TRBV12-3 or TRBV12-4 and TRBJ1-2; D possibly corresponds to TRBD1 (6 bases). V was pared by 1 base and J by 11 bases, with 17 bases between. This CDR3 contains 14 residues. CDR3 sequence reads: CASSLDGRGWRYTF. The CDR3 nucleotides are TGTGCCAGCAGTTTAGACGGCAGGGGTTGGAGATACACCTTC.

Regarding this clonotype: A much larger clone sits a single nucleotide away, making a read error possible. The V call is TRBV14, the J call TRBJ1-2; tentative D call: TRBD1 (5 bases). The CDR3 extends over 14 amino acids. Germline CDR1 and CDR2: SGHDN and FVKESK. Written as DNA, the CDR3 is TGTGCCGGCAGCCAAGGGACGGAGGTTTGGGGCTACACCTTC. Protein product: CAGSQGTEVWGYTF.

Here the CDR3 reads CSQGATSETEQFF. CDR3 DNA sequence: TGCAGTCAGGGGGCCACTAGCGAGACTGAGCAGTTCTTC. The rearrangement links TRBV20-1 to TRBJ2-5, with a weak D call TRBD1 (8 bases). The J call may not be correct, given that the DNA end is closer to TRBJ2-1. Germline-derived CDR1 and CDR2 are DFQATT and SNEGSKA (reference sequence). There are 13 residues in the CDR3.

The chain is built from TRBV30 and TRBJ2-5, with 8 nucleotides matching TRBD2. V trimming: 2 bases; J trimming: 5 bases; junction bases outside the gene matches: 10. Germline assignment: CDR1 GTSNPN and CDR2 SVGIG (reference sequence). The CDR3 is 15 residues long. This CDR3 reads CAWSHGIAGLETQYF. The CDR3 DNA is TGTGCCTGGAGTCACGGTATAGCGGGGTTGGAGACCCAGTACTTC.

The chain couples TRBV7-2 to TRBJ2-5; maybe TRBD2 (5 bases). The germline V and J ends were trimmed by 6 bases and 11 bases, with 16 bases remaining between them. Germline CDR1 and CDR2: SGHTA and FQGNSA. This CDR3 spans 12 amino acids. In DNA form, the CDR3 reads TGTGCCAGCAGTGCCGTGGGGTGGGAGCAGTACTTC. Protein: CASSAVGWEQYF.

In this sample, this clonotype turned up a few times. A much larger clone lies one base from this, so it may be a read error. V gene TRBV2 combines with J gene TRBJ2-5; no clear D gene. Germline-derived CDR1 and CDR2 are SNHLY and FYNNEI. The CDR3 has 13 residues. The V gene lost 7 bases and the J gene lost 3 bases, with 12 bases spanning the gap. CDR3 sequence (DNA): TGTGCCAGCAAGAGGCCGGCTAAAGAGACCCAGTACTTC. Translation gives CASKRPAKETQYF.

This clonotype was detected a few times. V and J are TRBV6-2 or TRBV6-3 and TRBJ2-1; D is perhaps TRBD2 (5 bases). The germline V and J ends were trimmed by 6 bases and 3 bases, with 15 bases remaining between them. This CDR3 has 15 residues. Germline values: CDR1 MNHEY, CDR2 SVGEGT. CDR3 coding DNA: TGTGCCAGCAGAATACCCGGAGGAAGCTACAATGAGCAGTTCTTC. Its translation is CASRIPGGSYNEQFF.

V is TRBV28 and J is TRBJ2-3, with 8 bases identical to TRBD2. Germline V lookup: CDR1 MDHEN, CDR2 SYDVKM. CDR3 length equals 15 residues. The V gene end was trimmed by 5 bases and the J gene end by 4 bases; junction bases not matched to a gene: 8. CDR3 bases: TGTGCCAGCAGTCTGATAGCGGGGTCCCCAGATACGCAGTATTTT. Its translation is CASSLIAGSPDTQYF. The full variable domain, rest sourced from reference TRBV28 and TRBJ2-3, is DVKVTQSSRYLVKRTGEKVFLECVQDMDHENMFWYRQDPGLGLRLIYFSYDVKMKEKGDIPEGYSVSREKKERFSLILESASTNQTSMYLCASSLIAGSPDTQYFGPGTRLTVL.

This clonotype was counted only a few times. The chain combines TRBV6-2 or TRBV6-3 with TRBJ2-2; the match to TRBD1 covers 7 bases. The junction had 3 bases not matched to a gene; V was cut back by 2 bases and J by 3 bases. CDR1 and CDR2 (germline): MNHEY, SVGEGT. This CDR3 has 15 residues. As DNA, the CDR3 is TGTGCCAGCAGTTACGTCACAGGGGACACCGGGGAGCTGTTTTTT. Protein sequence: CASSYVTGDTGELFF.

The chain combines TRBV20-1 with TRBJ2-6, with D hard to call. The CDR3 spans 14 residues. CDR1 is DFQATT and CDR2 is SNEGSKA in the germline V gene (reference sequence). Trimming cost V 1 base and J 0 bases, with 4 bases left between them. In DNA form, the CDR3 reads TGCAGTGCTAGAGGAGGCTCTGGGGCCAACGTCCTGACTTTC. It yields the protein CSARGGSGANVLTF.